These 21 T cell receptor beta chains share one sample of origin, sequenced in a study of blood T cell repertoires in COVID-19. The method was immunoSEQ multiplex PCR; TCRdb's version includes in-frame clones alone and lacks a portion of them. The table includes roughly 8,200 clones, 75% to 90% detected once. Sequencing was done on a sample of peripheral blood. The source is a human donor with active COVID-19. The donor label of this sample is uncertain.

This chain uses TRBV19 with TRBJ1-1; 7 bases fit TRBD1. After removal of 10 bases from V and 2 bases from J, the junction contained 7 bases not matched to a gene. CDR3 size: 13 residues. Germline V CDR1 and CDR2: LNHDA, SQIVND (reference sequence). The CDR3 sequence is CAIRDRLNTEAFF. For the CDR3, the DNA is TGTGCCATTAGGGACAGACTCAACACTGAAGCTTTCTTT.

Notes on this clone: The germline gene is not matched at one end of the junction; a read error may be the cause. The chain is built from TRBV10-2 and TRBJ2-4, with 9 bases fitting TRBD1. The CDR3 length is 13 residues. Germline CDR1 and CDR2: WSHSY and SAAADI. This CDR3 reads CASSESNQGQGCF. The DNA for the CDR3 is TGCGCCAGCAGTGAGTCGAATCAGGGACAGGGATGCTTC.

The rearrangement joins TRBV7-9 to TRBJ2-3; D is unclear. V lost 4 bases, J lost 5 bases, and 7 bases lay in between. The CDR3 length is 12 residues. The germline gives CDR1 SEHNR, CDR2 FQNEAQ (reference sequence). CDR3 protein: CASSSLKDTQYF. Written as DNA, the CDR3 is TGTGCCAGCAGCTCCTTAAAAGATACGCAGTATTTT.

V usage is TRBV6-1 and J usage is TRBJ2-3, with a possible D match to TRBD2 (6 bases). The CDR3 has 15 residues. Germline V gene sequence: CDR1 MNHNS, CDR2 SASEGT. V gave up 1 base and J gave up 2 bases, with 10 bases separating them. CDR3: CASSEGWGDTDTQYF. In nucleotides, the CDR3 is TGTGCCAGCAGTGAAGGGTGGGGGGACACAGATACGCAGTATTTT.

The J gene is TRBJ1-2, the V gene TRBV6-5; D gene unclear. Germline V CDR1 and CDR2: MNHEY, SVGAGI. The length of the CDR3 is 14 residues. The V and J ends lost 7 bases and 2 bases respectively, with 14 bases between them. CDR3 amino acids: CASKMSGSNYGYTF. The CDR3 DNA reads TGTGCCAGCAAGATGTCCGGGTCAAACTATGGCTACACCTTC.

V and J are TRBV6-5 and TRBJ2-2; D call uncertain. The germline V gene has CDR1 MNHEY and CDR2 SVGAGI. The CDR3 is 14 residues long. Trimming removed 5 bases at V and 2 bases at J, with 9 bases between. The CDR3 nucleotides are TGTGCCAGCAGTCTCCGACTTAACACCGGGGAGCTGTTTTTT. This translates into CASSLRLNTGELFF.

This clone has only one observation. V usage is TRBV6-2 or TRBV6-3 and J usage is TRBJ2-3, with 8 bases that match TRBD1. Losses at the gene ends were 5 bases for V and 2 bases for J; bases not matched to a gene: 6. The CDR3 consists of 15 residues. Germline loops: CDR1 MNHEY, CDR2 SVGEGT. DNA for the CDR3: TGTGCCAGCAGTGCTTCGGACAGGGCCACAGATACGCAGTATTTT. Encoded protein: CASSASDRATDTQYF.

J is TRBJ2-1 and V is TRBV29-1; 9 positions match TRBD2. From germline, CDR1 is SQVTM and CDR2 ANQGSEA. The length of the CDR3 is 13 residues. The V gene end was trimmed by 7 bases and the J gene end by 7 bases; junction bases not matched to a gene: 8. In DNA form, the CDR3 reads TGCAGCGGGACTAGCGCACCTCGTAATGAGCAGTTCTTC. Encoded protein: CSGTSAPRNEQFF.

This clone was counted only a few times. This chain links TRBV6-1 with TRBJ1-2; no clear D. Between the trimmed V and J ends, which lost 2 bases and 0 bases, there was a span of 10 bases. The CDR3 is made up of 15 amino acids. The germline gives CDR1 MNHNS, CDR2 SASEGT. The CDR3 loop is CASSERAGTNYGYTF. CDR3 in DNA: TGTGCCAGCAGTGAAAGGGCGGGTACTAACTATGGCTACACCTTC.

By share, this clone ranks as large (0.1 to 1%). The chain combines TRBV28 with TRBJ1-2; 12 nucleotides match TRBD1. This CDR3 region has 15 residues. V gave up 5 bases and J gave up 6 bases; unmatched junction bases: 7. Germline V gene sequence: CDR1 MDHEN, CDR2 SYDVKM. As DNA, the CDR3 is TGTGCCAGCAGTCCCACGGGACAGGGGGCCGATGGCTACACCTTC. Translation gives CASSPTGQGADGYTF.

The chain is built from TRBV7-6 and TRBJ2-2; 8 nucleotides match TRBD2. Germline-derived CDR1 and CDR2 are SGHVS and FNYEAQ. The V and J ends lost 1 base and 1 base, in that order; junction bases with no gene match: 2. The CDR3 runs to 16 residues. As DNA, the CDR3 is TGTGCCAGCAGCTTAGGCCTAGCGGGGAACACCGGGGAGCTGTTTTTT. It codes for CASSLGLAGNTGELFF.

CDR3 sequence reads: CASSSGVGDTQYF. The CDR3 DNA sequence: TGTGCCAGCAGTTCGGGGGTGGGAGATACGCAGTATTTT. The chain links TRBV6-6 to TRBJ2-3, with D perhaps matching TRBD2 (6 bases). This CDR3 is 13 amino acids long. Per the germline V gene, CDR1 is MNHNY and CDR2 is SVGAGI (reference sequence). Trimming took 4 bases from V and 5 from J, leaving 10 bases between them.

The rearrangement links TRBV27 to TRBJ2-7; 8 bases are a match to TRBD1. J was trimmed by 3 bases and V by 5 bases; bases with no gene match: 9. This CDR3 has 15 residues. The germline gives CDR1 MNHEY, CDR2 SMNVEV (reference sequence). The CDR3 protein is CASSVAGTGYYEQYV. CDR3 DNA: TGTGCCAGCAGTGTAGCCGGGACAGGTTACTACGAGCAGTACGTC.

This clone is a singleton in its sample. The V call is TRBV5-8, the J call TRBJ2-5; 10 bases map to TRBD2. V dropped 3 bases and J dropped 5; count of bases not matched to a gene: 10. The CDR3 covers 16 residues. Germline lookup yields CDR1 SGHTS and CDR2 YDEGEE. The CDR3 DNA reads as TGTGCCAGCAGCTCCCGACTAAGCGGGGGGGTTGAGACCCAGTACTTC. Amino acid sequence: CASSSRLSGGVETQYF.

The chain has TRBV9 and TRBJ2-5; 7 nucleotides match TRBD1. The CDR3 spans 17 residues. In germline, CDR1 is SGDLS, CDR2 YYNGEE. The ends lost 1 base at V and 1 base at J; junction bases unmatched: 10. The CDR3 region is CASSVLPDWTGQETQYF. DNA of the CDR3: TGTGCCAGCAGCGTATTACCCGACTGGACAGGCCAAGAGACCCAGTACTTC.

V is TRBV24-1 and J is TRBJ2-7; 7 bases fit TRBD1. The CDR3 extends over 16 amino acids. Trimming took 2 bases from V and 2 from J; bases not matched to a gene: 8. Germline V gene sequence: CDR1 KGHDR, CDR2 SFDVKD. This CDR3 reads CATSDYIWTGAYEQYV. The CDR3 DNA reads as TGTGCCACCAGTGATTACATATGGACAGGCGCCTACGAGCAGTACGTC.

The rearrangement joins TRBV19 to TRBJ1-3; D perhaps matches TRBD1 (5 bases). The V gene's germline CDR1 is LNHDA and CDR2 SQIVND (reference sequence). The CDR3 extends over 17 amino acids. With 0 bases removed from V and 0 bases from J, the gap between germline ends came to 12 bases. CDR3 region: CASSIEGQRGSGNTIYF. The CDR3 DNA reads TGTGCCAGTAGTATAGAGGGGCAGAGAGGCTCTGGAAACACCATATATTTT. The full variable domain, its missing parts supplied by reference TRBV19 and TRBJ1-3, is DGGITQSPKYLFRKEGQNVTLSCEQNLNHDAMYWYRQDPGQGLRLIYYSQIVNDFQKGDIAEGYSVSREKKESFPLTVTSAQKNPTAFYLCASSIEGQRGSGNTIYFGEGSWLTVV.

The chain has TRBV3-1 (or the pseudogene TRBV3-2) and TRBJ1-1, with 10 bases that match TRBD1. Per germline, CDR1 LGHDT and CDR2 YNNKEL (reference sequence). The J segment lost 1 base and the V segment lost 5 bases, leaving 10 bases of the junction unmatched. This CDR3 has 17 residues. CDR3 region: CASSSWTGGTANTEAFF. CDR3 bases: TGTGCCAGCAGCTCCTGGACAGGGGGTACAGCGAACACTGAAGCTTTCTTT.

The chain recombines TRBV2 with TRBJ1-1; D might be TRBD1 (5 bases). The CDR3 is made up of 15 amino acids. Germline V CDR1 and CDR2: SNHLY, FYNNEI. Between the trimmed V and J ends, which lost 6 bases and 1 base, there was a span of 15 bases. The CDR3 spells CASRGDSTGNTEAFF. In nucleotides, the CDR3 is TGTGCCAGCAGGGGTGACAGCACGGGGAACACTGAAGCTTTCTTT.

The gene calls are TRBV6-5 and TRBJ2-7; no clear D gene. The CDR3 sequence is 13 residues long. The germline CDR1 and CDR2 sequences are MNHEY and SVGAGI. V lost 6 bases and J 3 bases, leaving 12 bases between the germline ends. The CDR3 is CASSLRGLYEQYF. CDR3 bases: TGTGCCAGCAGCCTAAGAGGCCTCTACGAGCAGTACTTC.

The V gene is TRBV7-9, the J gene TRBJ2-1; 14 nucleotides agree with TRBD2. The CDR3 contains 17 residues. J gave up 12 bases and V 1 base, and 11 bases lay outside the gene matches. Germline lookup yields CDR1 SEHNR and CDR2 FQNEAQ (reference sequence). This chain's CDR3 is CASSLGGLAGAMTAQFF. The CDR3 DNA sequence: TGTGCCAGCAGCTTAGGGGGACTAGCGGGAGCCATGACCGCGCAGTTCTTC.